This T cell receptor beta chain was profiled in a study of cytomegalovirus exposure and HLA in healthy donors. Study-level points and caveats: With further analysis later on, most CMV-associated TCR beta chains appeared HLA-restricted. For TCR beta chains, V- and J-gene trimming was later linked to a missense DCLRE1C variant.

As for this clone: The antigen is undetermined.

The CDR3 extends over 14 amino acids. Germline CDR1 reads SGDLS; CDR2 reads YYNGEE. Between the trimmed V and J ends, which lost 0 bases and 3 bases, there was a span of 7 bases. PCR involved 60 Vbeta and 13 Jbeta primers. Data came from immunoSEQ multiplex PCR; TCRdb stores just in-frame clones and leaves some out. Seen here are 150,000 to 200,000 clones, approximately 84% observed once, and the top ten hold about 2.4%. The rearrangement uses TRBV9 and TRBJ1-3, with D uncertain. The sample was PBMCs. This TCR was recovered from a man aged 25 to 45 in good health and CMV-seropositive. This chain's CDR3 is CASSVEPGGNTIYF. The CDR3 nucleotides read TGTGCCAGCAGCGTAGAGCCGGGTGGAAACACCATATATTTT.